The clone carrying this T cell receptor (beta chain) was observed at least ten times. These data originate in a study of neurological immune-mediated disorders. TCRdb recomputed calls from the 5' RACE reads with MiXCR, one row per CDR3 protein. The table includes around 20,000 distinct CDR3 sequences, approximately 6.6% detected once. Sorted libraries used approximately 910,000 CD4+ or CD8+ T cells. Germline CDR1 SQVTM, CDR2 ANQGSEA. The CDR3 covers 13 residues. Trimming cost V 0 bases and J 7 bases, with 12 bases left between them. The chain has TRBV29-1 and TRBJ1-2; D perhaps matches TRBD1 (5 bases). The sequenced sample was CD8+ T cells from blood. The source of this sequence is a man younger than 35 in good health. CDR3 nucleotide sequence: TGCAGCGTTGAAGATGGGGGGGTGACTGGCTACACCTTC. Translating gives CSVEDGGVTGYTF.